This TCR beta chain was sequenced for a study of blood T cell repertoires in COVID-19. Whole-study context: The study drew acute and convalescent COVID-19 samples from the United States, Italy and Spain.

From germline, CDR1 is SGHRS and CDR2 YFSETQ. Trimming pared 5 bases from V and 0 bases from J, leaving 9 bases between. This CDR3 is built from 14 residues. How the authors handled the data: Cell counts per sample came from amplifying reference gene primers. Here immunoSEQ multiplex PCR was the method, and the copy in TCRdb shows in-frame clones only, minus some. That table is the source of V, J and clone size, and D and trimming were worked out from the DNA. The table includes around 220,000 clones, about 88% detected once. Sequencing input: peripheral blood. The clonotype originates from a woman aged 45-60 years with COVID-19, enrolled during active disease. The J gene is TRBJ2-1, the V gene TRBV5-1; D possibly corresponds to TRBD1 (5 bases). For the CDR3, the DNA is TGCGCCAGCAGGACAGCAAGCTCCTACAATGAGCAGTTCTTC. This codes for CASRTASSYNEQFF.